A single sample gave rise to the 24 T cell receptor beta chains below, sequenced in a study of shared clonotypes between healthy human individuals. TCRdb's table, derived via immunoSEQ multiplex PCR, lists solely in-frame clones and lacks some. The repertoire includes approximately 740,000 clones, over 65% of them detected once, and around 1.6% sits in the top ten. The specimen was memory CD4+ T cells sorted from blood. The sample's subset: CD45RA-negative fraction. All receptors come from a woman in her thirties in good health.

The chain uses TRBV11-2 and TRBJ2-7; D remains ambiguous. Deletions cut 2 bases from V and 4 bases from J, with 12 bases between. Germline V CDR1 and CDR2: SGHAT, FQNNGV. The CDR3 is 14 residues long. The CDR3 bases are TGTGCCAGCAGCTTAATAACGGAAGGGTACGAGCAGTACTTC. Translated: CASSLITEGYEQYF.

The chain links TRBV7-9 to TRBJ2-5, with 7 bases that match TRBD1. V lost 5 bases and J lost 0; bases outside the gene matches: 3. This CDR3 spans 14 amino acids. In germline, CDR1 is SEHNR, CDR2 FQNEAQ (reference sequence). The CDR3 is CASSPDRDQETQYF. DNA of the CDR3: TGTGCCAGCAGCCCCGACAGGGACCAAGAGACCCAGTACTTC.

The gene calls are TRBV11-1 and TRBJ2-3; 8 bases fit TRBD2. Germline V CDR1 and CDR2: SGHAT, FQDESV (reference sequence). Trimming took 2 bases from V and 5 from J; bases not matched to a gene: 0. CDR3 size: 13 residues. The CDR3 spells CASSLLAGDTQYF. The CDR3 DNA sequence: TGTGCCAGCAGCTTACTAGCGGGAGATACGCAGTATTTT.

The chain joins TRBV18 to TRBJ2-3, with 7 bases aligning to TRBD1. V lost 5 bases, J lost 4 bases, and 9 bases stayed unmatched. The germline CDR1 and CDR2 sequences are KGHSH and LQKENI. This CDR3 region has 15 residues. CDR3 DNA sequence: TGTGCCAGCTCAACACTGGCGCAGGGGGCAGATACGCAGTATTTT. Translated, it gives CASSTLAQGADTQYF.

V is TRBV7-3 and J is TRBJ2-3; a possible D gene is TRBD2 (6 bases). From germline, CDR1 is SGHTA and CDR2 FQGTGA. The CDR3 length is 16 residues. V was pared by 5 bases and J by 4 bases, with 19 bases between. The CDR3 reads CASSMGTGGRADTQYF. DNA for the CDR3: TGTGCCAGCAGCATGGGGACTGGGGGACGGGCAGATACGCAGTATTTT.

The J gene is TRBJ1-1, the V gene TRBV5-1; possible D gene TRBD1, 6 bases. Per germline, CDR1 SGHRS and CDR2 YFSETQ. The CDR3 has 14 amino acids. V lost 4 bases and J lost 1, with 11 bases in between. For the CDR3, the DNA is TGCGCCAGCAGCCAGGGGACAACGAACACTGAAGCTTTCTTT. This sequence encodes CASSQGTTNTEAFF.

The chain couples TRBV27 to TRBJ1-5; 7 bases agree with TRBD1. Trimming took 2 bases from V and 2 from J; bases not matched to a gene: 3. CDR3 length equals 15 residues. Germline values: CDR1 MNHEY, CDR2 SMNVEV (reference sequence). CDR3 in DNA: TGTGCCAGCAGTTTAGGGACAGCAGGCAATCAGCCCCAGCATTTT. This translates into CASSLGTAGNQPQHF.

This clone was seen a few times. The CDR3 DNA reads TGTGCCAGCAGCCAATCCCGGGGAAACACCGGGGAGCTGTTTTTT. Translation: CASSQSRGNTGELFF. The chain employs TRBV4-2 and TRBJ2-2; TRBD2 might be the D (5 bases). The CDR3 has 15 residues. V was shortened by 2 bases and J by 2 bases, with 9 bases between the two germline ends. Germline V gives CDR1 LGHNA, CDR2 YNFKEQ.

This CDR3 is CASSWGANQPQHF. For the CDR3, the DNA is TGTGCCAGCAGTTGGGGAGCGAATCAGCCCCAGCATTTT. The chain links TRBV6-5 to TRBJ1-5; D gene ambiguous. With 4 bases removed from V and 4 bases from J, the gap between germline ends came to 8 bases. Germline V lookup: CDR1 MNHEY, CDR2 SVGAGI. The CDR3 contains 13 residues.

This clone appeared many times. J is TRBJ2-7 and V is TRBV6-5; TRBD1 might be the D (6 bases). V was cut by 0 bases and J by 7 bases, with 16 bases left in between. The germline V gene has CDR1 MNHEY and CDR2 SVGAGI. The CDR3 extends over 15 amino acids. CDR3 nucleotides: TGTGCCAGCAGTTACTCCTGGGACACTTCAGGGGAGCAGTACTTC. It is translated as CASSYSWDTSGEQYF.

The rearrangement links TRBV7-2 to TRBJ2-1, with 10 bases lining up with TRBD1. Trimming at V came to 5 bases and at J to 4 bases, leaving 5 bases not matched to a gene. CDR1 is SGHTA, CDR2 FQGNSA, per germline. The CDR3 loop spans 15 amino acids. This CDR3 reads CASSPRTGGYNEQFF. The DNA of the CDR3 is TGTGCCAGCAGCCCCCGGACAGGGGGATACAATGAGCAGTTCTTC.

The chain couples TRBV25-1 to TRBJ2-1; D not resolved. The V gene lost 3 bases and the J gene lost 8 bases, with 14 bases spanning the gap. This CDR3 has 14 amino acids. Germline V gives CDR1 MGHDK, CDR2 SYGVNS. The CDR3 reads CASSEPRADDEQFF. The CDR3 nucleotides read TGTGCCAGCAGTGAGCCCCGGGCGGATGATGAGCAGTTCTTC.

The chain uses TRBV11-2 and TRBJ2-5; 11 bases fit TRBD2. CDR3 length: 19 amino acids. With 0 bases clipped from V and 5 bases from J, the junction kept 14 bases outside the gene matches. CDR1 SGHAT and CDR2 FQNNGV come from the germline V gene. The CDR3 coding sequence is TGTGCCAGCAGCTTAGATCTAATATTAGCGGGAGGGTGGAGGGAGACCCAGTACTTC. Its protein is CASSLDLILAGGWRETQYF.

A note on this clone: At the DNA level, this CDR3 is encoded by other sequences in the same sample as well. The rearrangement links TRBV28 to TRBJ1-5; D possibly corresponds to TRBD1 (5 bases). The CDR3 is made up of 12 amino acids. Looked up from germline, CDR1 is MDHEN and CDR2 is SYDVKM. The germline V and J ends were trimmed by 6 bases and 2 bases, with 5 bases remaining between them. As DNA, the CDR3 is TGTGCCAGCAGGGGGGGCAATCAGCCCCAGCATTTT. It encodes CASRGGNQPQHF.

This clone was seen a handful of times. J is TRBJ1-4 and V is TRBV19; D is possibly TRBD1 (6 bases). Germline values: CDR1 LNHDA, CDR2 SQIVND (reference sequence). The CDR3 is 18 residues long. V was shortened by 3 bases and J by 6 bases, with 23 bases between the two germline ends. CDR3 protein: CASSIFPPRSRGDEKLFF. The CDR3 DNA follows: TGTGCCAGTAGTATTTTCCCCCCGCGCAGTAGGGGGGATGAAAAACTGTTTTTT.

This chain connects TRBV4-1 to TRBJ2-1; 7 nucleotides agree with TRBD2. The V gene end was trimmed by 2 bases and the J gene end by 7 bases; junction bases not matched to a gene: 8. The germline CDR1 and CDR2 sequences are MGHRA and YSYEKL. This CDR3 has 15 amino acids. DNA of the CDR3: TGCGCCAGCAGCCAACCGCGGGAGAAGGGAAATGAGCAGTTCTTC. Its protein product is CASSQPREKGNEQFF.

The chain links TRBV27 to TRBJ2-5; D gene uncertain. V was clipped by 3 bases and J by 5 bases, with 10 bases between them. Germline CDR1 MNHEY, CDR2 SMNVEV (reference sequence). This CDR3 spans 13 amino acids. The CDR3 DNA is TGTGCCAGCAGTTTGGGCTATAGGGAGACCCAGTACTTC. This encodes CASSLGYRETQYF.

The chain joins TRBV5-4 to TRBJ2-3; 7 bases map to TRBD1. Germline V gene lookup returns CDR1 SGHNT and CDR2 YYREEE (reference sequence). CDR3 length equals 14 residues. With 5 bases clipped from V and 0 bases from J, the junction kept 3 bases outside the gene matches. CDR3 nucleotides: TGTGCCAGCAGTACGGGACAGAGCACAGATACGCAGTATTTT. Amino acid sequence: CASSTGQSTDTQYF.

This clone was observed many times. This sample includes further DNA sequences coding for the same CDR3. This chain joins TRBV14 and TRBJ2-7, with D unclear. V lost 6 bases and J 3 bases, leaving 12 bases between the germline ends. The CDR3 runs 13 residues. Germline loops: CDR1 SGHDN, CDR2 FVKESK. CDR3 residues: CASSPGTLYEQYF. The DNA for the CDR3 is TGTGCCAGCAGTCCCGGAACCCTCTACGAGCAGTACTTC. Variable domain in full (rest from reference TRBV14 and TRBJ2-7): EAGVTQFPSHSVIEKGQTVTLRCDPISGHDNLYWYRRVMGKEIKFLLHFVKESKQDESGMPNNRFLAERTGGTYSTLKVQPAELEDSGVYFCASSPGTLYEQYFGPGTRLTVT.

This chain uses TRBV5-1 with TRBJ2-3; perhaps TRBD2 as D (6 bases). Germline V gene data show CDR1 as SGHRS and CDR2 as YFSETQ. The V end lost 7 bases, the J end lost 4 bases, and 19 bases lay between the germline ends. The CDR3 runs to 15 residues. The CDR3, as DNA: TGCGCCAGCGCCTTGGAGGGAACTTATCCAGATACGCAGTATTTT. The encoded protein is CASALEGTYPDTQYF.

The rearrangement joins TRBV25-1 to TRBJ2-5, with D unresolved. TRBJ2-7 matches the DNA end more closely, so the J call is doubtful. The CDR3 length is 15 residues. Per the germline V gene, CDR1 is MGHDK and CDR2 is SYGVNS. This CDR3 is CASSGGMTASYEQYF. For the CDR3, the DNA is TGTGCCAGCAGTGGAGGTATGACGGCTTCCTACGAGCAGTACTTC.

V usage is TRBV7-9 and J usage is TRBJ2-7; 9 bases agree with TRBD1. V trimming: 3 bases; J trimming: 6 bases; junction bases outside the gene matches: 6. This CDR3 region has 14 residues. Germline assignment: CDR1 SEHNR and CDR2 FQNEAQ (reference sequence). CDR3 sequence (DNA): TGTGCCAGCAGCTTTGGACAGGGGTGGGTCGAGCAGTACTTC. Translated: CASSFGQGWVEQYF.

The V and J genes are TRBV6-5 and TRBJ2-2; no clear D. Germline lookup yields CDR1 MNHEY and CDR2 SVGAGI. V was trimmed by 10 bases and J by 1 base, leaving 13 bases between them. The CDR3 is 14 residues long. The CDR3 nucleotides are TGTGCCATTCGGAGTGCAGGGAACACCGGGGAGCTGTTTTTT. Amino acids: CAIRSAGNTGELFF.

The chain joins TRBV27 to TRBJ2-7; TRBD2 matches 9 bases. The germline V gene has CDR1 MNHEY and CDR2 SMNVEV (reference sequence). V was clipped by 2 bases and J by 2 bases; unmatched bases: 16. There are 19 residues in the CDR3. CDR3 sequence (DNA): TGTGCCAGCAGTTTACGCTCTTCTAGCGGGACTCTCACCGCCTACGAGCAGTACTTC. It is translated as CASSLRSSSGTLTAYEQYF.